Listed here are 19 T cell receptor beta chains from one sample, sequenced in a study of T-cell reconstitution after alpha-beta-depleted transplantation in children. For TCRbeta, the library was prepared with unique molecular identifiers. One entry per CDR3 protein results from TCRdb running MiXCR on the PCR reads. Of 780,000 or so distinct CDR3 sequences in the sample, 16% are singletons; the top ten hold just under 5%. This sample comprised PBMCs, mostly from graft donor cells, obtained 360 days after TCRalphabeta/CD19-depleted stem cell transplant. The receptors originated from a male patient aged 10 to 17 who had a stem cell transplant for acute lymphoblastic leukemia, so the T cells may come from the graft donor.

This clonotype appeared a few times. This CDR3 reads CASSLTGRVEQYF. CDR3 nucleotide sequence: TGCGCCAGCAGCTTAACGGGGCGCGTGGAGCAGTACTTC. The genes are TRBV5-1 and TRBJ2-7, with D perhaps being TRBD1 or TRBD2 (5 bases each). The CDR3 consists of 13 residues. The V end lost 2 bases, the J end lost 7 bases, and 13 bases lay between the germline ends. CDR1 SGHRS and CDR2 YFSETQ come from the germline V gene.

The CDR3 nucleotides read TGTGCCAGCAGCCAAGGGAAAGGGCGGGTTTCACCCCTCCACTTT. Its protein product is CASSQGKGRVSPLHF. The chain has TRBV3-1 and TRBJ1-6; D is ambiguous. Per the germline V gene, CDR1 is LGHDT and CDR2 is YNNKEL (reference sequence). CDR3 length: 15 amino acids. V lost 1 base and J lost 9, with 13 bases in between.

The CDR3 sequence: CATSEEGQKREQYF. DNA of the CDR3: TGTGCCACCAGTGAAGAGGGACAAAAGAGAGAGCAGTACTTC. The V call is TRBV24-1, the J call TRBJ2-7; the D gene is possibly TRBD1 (6 bases). Germline-derived CDR1 and CDR2 are KGHDR and SFDVKD. The CDR3 loop spans 14 amino acids. The V end lost 4 bases, the J end lost 7 bases, and 16 bases lay between the germline ends.

The chain uses TRBV10-3 and TRBJ1-6; D is undetermined. The CDR3 runs to 17 residues. Germline V CDR1 and CDR2: ENHRY, SYGVKD. V lost 0 bases and J lost 6, with 15 bases in between. The CDR3 DNA is TGTGCCATCAGTGAGTCCTGGGGATTTTGGAGTAATTCACCCCTCCACTTT. Amino acids: CAISESWGFWSNSPLHF.

This clonotype was recorded a few times. V gene TRBV5-5 combines with J gene TRBJ1-6; the D is unclear. The CDR3 has 16 residues. Germline loops: CDR1 SGHKS, CDR2 YYEKEE (reference sequence). Trimming shortened V by 1 base and J by 2 bases, and 10 bases separated the two germline ends. Here the CDR3 reads CASSLRREPYNSPLHF. Here the CDR3 DNA reads TGTGCCAGCAGCTTGAGGAGGGAGCCCTATAATTCACCCCTCCACTTT.

This clonotype was detected ten times or more. The chain carries TRBV6-6 and TRBJ2-1; D not certain. Trimming shortened V by 7 bases and J by 5 bases, and 12 bases separated the two germline ends. The CDR3 is made up of 13 amino acids. Per the germline V gene, CDR1 is MNHNY and CDR2 is SVGAGI (reference sequence). The CDR3 region is CASKGWEDNEQFF. CDR3 coding DNA: TGTGCCAGCAAGGGTTGGGAAGACAATGAGCAGTTCTTC.

The V call is TRBV29-1, the J call TRBJ1-6; a possible D gene is TRBD1 (6 bases). The CDR3 has 13 amino acids. Trimming took 6 bases from V and 8 from J, leaving 14 bases between them. Germline CDR1 reads SQVTM; CDR2 reads ANQGSEA. Here the CDR3 DNA reads TGCAGCGTCCGCACAGGGTTGGATTCACCCCTCCACTTT. Protein: CSVRTGLDSPLHF. The entire variable domain, with the rest obtained from reference TRBV29-1 and TRBJ1-6, is as follows: SAVISQKPSRDICQRGTSLTIQCQVDSQVTMMFWYRQQPGQSLTLIATANQGSEATYESGFVIDKFPISRPNLTFSTLTVSNMSPEDSSIYLCSVRTGLDSPLHFGNGTRLTVT.

The rearrangement uses TRBV11-3 and TRBJ2-1; possible D gene TRBD1, 5 bases. V shed 2 bases and J shed 3 bases, with 11 bases lying between them. The CDR3 is made up of 15 amino acids. The V gene's germline CDR1 is SGHNT and CDR2 YENEEA. CDR3 nucleotides: TGTGCCAGCAGCTTAAAGCGAAGGGGCTACAATGAGCAGTTCTTC. The encoded protein is CASSLKRRGYNEQFF.

The J gene is TRBJ2-1, the V gene TRBV5-1; weak D call: TRBD2 (6 bases). Trimming removed 4 bases from V and 6 bases from J, with 11 bases in between. This CDR3 has 13 residues. Germline V gives CDR1 SGHRS, CDR2 YFSETQ. Here the CDR3 DNA reads TGCGCCAGCAGCGGGGCGGGGCCCAATGAGCAGTTCTTC. Amino acids: CASSGAGPNEQFF.

This clonotype came up a few times. The chain uses TRBV12-3 or TRBV12-4 and TRBJ2-5; D uncertain. Trimming left V 6 bases short and J 9 bases short, with 17 bases between. The CDR3 consists of 13 residues. CDR3 nucleotide sequence: TGTGCCAGCAGCCCGGTCGAACGTTCGTCCCAGTACTTC. Its translation: CASSPVERSSQYF.

There are a few counts of this clonotype. The V call is TRBV4-1, the J call TRBJ2-7; 8 nucleotides match TRBD1. The V and J ends lost 3 bases and 6 bases, in that order; junction bases with no gene match: 7. This CDR3 has 14 residues. From germline, CDR1 is MGHRA and CDR2 YSYEKL. The CDR3 reads CASSHRGRPAEQYF. For the CDR3, the DNA is TGCGCCAGCAGCCACAGGGGGCGCCCGGCCGAGCAGTACTTC.

The rearrangement links TRBV20-1 to TRBJ2-2, with 13 bases lining up with TRBD2. Looked up from germline, CDR1 is DFQATT and CDR2 is SNEGSKA (reference sequence). The V segment lost 1 base and the J segment 4 bases; nucleotides outside the gene matches: 9. The CDR3 spans 18 residues. CDR3 region: CSARVREGLAGRTGELFF. Written as DNA, the CDR3 is TGCAGTGCTAGAGTTAGGGAGGGACTAGCGGGGCGCACCGGGGAGCTGTTTTTT.

This clonotype was seen a handful of times. This chain joins TRBV7-8 and TRBJ2-7; 8 bases align to TRBD1. The CDR3 covers 15 residues. Germline lookup yields CDR1 SGHVS and CDR2 FQNEAQ. The junction had 6 bases not matched to a gene; V was cut back by 5 bases and J by 0 bases. The CDR3 here is CASSRYDRGSYEQYF. As DNA, the CDR3 is TGTGCCAGCAGCCGATACGACAGGGGCTCCTACGAGCAGTACTTC.

This clonotype showed up just a few times. The chain joins TRBV20-1 to TRBJ1-2, with D tentatively TRBD1 (5 bases). The V gene lost 3 bases and the J gene lost 3 bases, with 11 bases spanning the gap. Germline assignment: CDR1 DFQATT and CDR2 SNEGSKA (reference sequence). This CDR3 contains 13 residues. The CDR3 sequence is CSARGGRDYGYTF. The CDR3 region has the DNA TGCAGTGCTAGGGGGGGACGGGACTATGGCTACACCTTC.

This clonotype has only a few counts. The V call is TRBV6-2 or TRBV6-3, the J call TRBJ2-2; 12 bases agree with TRBD2. Germline V gene lookup returns CDR1 MNHEY and CDR2 SVGEGT. V gave up 3 bases and J gave up 0 bases; unmatched junction bases: 14. The CDR3 spans 21 residues. For the CDR3, the DNA is TGTGCCAGCAGTTATATGGGACTAGCGGGTGGACGGCTACCGAACACCGGGGAGCTGTTTTTT. This encodes CASSYMGLAGGRLPNTGELFF.

Comments on this clonotype: The junction differs from germline at one of its ends, possibly a read error. This rearrangement joins TRBV7-9 to TRBJ2-7, with no clear D. This CDR3 is built from 13 residues. Per germline, CDR1 SEHNR and CDR2 FQNEAQ (reference sequence). The CDR3 spells CASSSPLYYEQYF. As DNA, the CDR3 is TGTGCCAGTAGCTCCCCTTTGTACTACGAGCAGTACTTC.

The V and J genes are TRBV7-6 and TRBJ2-6; D unresolved. V lost 1 base and J 0 bases, leaving 16 bases between the germline ends. Germline V CDR1 and CDR2: SGHVS, FNYEAQ. The CDR3 sequence is 19 residues long. The DNA for the CDR3 is TGTGCCAGCAGCTTAGTGAGTGAGTTCTCCTCCTCTGGGGCCAACGTCCTGACTTTC. This encodes CASSLVSEFSSSGANVLTF.

This clonotype was counted many times. The rearrangement joins TRBV5-1 to TRBJ2-2; 8 nucleotides agree with TRBD1. The CDR3 runs 14 residues. The germline gives CDR1 SGHRS, CDR2 YFSETQ. J gave up 3 bases and V 2 bases, and 0 bases lay outside the gene matches. The CDR3 protein is CASSFRGHTGELFF. CDR3 DNA sequence: TGCGCCAGCAGCTTCAGGGGGCACACCGGGGAGCTGTTTTTT.

The table lists this clonotype with a few counts. The V and J genes are TRBV7-2 and TRBJ1-3; TRBD1 agrees at 8 bases. Germline V gene lookup returns CDR1 SGHTA and CDR2 FQGNSA. The J segment lost 2 bases and the V segment lost 4 bases, leaving 7 bases of the junction unmatched. The CDR3 consists of 16 residues. The CDR3 sequence is CASSSRQGFAGNTIYF. DNA for the CDR3: TGTGCCAGCAGCTCCCGACAGGGGTTCGCTGGAAACACCATATATTTT.